Included here is one TCR beta chain sequence, with context. Its antigen is currently unknown. The data were taken from a study of T cells in Graves' hyperthyroidism and ophthalmopathy. As for the study in general: At initial diagnosis, before any treatment had begun, peripheral blood was obtained. The study's findings and limits: Blood shared most expanded thyroid clonotypes above 0.001.

Uncontrolled infection, other autoimmune disease, pregnancy or lactation excluded patients. There were TCR beta CDR3 regions amplified from RNA transcripts. HTBI primers drove first-round RT-PCR of the TCR CDR3. TCRdb reprocessed the multiplex PCR reads via MiXCR and lists one record per CDR3 protein. The sample shows 600,000 or so distinct CDR3 sequences, about 17% of them seen only once. The sequencing input was blood. The TCR was taken from a woman aged 25 to 39 with Graves' hyperthyroidism.

The CDR3 loop is CASSPRGIIEAFF. Written as DNA, the CDR3 is TGTGCCAGCTCACCAAGAGGGATCATTGAAGCTTTCTTT. The rearrangement links TRBV18 to TRBJ1-1; no firm D call. There are 13 residues in the CDR3. Germline values: CDR1 KGHSH, CDR2 LQKENI. Trimming stripped 2 bases from V and 7 bases from J, with 11 bases between.